The 8 T cell receptor beta chains listed next were all sequenced from one sample in a study of immune heterogeneity within non-small cell lung tumors. Using 32 V and 13 J primers, multiplex PCR amplified TCR beta CDR3. TCRdb redid the calling of the multiplex PCR reads with MiXCR, one entry per CDR3 protein. The sample lists 20,000 to 25,000 distinct CDR3 sequences, roughly 30% seen once, with around 3.8% in the top ten. Template material comprised bulk tumor genomic DNA at roughly 650 ng per sample. Surgery yielded several widely spaced biopsies per primary tumor. These patients got curative surgery after being newly diagnosed with untreated non-small cell lung cancer. Input material: lung tumor tissue. Source of these receptors: a man aged 35 to 55 with non-small cell lung cancer.

The V and J genes are TRBV5-5 and TRBJ1-1, with 7 bases fitting TRBD1. This CDR3 region has 15 residues. After removal of 5 bases from V and 1 base from J, the junction contained 8 bases not matched to a gene. From germline, CDR1 is SGHKS and CDR2 YYEKEE (reference sequence). The CDR3 reads CASRPNRDRNTEAFF. The CDR3 coding sequence is TGTGCCAGCAGACCAAACCGGGACAGGAACACTGAAGCTTTCTTT.

This chain links TRBV5-1 with TRBJ2-7; TRBD2 is a possible D gene (7 bases). Trimming shortened V by 5 bases and J by 5 bases, and 20 bases separated the two germline ends. Germline V gene sequence: CDR1 SGHRS, CDR2 YFSETQ. The CDR3 runs 15 residues. The DNA of the CDR3 is TGCGCCAGCAGTCCGGGCGGCGGGGGCAGCCACGAGCAGTACTTC. This sequence encodes CASSPGGGGSHEQYF. Looking up the rest from reference TRBV5-1 and TRBJ2-7 gives the full variable domain: KAGVTQTPRYLIKTRGQQVTLSCSPISGHRSVSWYQQTPGQGLQFLFEYFSETQRNKGNFPGRFSGRQFSNSRSEMNVSTLELGDSALYLCASSPGGGGSHEQYFGPGTRLTVT.

In the case of this clonotype: This may be a read error, as it is one base from a much larger clone. CDR3 loop: CVSTVSGANVLTF. CDR3 in DNA: TGTGTCAGCACGGTCTCTGGGGCCAACGTCCTGACTTTC. The gene calls are TRBV6-1 and TRBJ2-6; no definite D call. Germline V gene lookup returns CDR1 MNHNS and CDR2 SASEGT. The CDR3 sequence is 13 residues long.

This clonotype came up many times. This chain joins TRBV12-3 or TRBV12-4 and TRBJ1-2, with 7 bases lining up with TRBD1. V shed 7 bases and J 8 bases; nucleotides not matched to a gene: 10. This CDR3 is built from 13 residues. DNA for the CDR3: TGTGCCAGCACTTCAGGGGGGTCGGAGGGCTACACCTTC. This encodes CASTSGGSEGYTF.

Worth noting for this clonotype: Sequence at one end of the junction differs from germline and may be a read error. The chain has TRBV11-2 and TRBJ1-6, with D uncertain. The CDR3 loop spans 14 amino acids. Germline CDR1 is SGHAT and CDR2 is FQNNGV. The CDR3 loop is CASSLGGSNSPLNF. DNA of the CDR3: TGTGCCAGCAGCCTCGGTGGGTCTAATTCACCCCTCAACTTT.

By proportion, this clonotype is medium-sized (0.01 to 0.1%). The rearrangement joins TRBV6-1 to TRBJ2-3; D perhaps matches TRBD1 (6 bases). Trimming took 9 bases from V and 5 from J, leaving 12 bases between them. The CDR3 has 12 amino acids. The V gene's germline CDR1 is MNHNS and CDR2 SASEGT. CDR3 sequence reads: CASGYREDTQYF. The CDR3 nucleotides are TGTGCCAGTGGGTACAGGGAAGATACGCAGTATTTT.

This clonotype was counted at least ten times. This chain links TRBV19 with TRBJ2-2, with D maybe TRBD1 (5 bases). Germline lookup yields CDR1 LNHDA and CDR2 SQIVND (reference sequence). The CDR3 is made up of 14 amino acids. V was clipped by 8 bases and J by 2 bases, with 12 bases between them. CDR3 amino acids: CASQRTLNTGELFF. The CDR3 DNA is TGTGCCAGTCAAAGGACACTTAACACCGGGGAGCTGTTTTTT.

This clonotype was seen only once. This chain links TRBV5-6 with TRBJ2-1, with 7 positions matching TRBD2. CDR1 and CDR2 from the germline V gene are SGHDT and YYEEEE. The CDR3 length is 14 residues. The trim removed 4 bases at V and 6 bases at J, leaving 7 bases unmatched. This chain's CDR3 is CASSHGLVVNEQFF. The CDR3 coding sequence is TGTGCCAGCAGCCATGGACTAGTAGTCAATGAGCAGTTCTTC.